This record looks at one TCR beta chain sequence and its context. As yet, its antigen is unknown. The sample comes from a study of T cells in localized non-small cell lung cancer. Study-level points and caveats: Longer overall survival accompanied higher blood T cell density.

TCRdb's table, derived via immunoSEQ multiplex PCR, lists solely in-frame clones and lacks some. The table shows tens of thousands of clones, with about 90% occurring only once. The CDR3 covers 17 residues. In germline, CDR1 is LGHNT, CDR2 FRNRAP. The junction had 5 bases not matched to a gene; V was cut back by 1 base and J by 1 base. The sample consisted of peripheral blood, taken before any cancer treatment. The receptor's source is a female donor of 60 years or more with stage I lung adenocarcinoma. The V call is TRBV12-5, the J call TRBJ2-2, with 8 bases fitting TRBD2. The CDR3 sequence: CASGLASGGGNTGELFF. The CDR3 DNA reads TGTGCTAGTGGTTTGGCGAGCGGGGGAGGGAACACCGGGGAGCTGTTTTTT.